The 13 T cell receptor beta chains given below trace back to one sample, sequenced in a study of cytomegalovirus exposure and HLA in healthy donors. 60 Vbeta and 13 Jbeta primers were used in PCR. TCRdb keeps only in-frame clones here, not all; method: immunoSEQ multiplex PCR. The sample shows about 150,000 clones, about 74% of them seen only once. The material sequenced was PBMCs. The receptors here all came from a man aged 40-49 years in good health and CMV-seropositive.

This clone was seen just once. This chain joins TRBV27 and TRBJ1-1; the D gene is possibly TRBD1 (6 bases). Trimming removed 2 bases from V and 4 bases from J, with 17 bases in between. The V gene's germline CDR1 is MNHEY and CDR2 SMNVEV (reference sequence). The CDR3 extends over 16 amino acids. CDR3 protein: CASSLLRGRGSTEAFF. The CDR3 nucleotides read TGTGCCAGCAGTTTACTCCGGGGGCGGGGGTCCACTGAAGCTTTCTTT.

CDR3 DNA: TGTGCCAGCAGCCTAAGGCGCGGGACAGAAGAGACCCAGTACTTC. Translated: CASSLRRGTEETQYF. The chain employs TRBV7-8 and TRBJ2-5; the D gene is possibly TRBD1 (7 bases). V lost 5 bases and J 3 bases, leaving 16 bases between the germline ends. The CDR3 covers 15 residues. Germline V gene sequence: CDR1 SGHVS, CDR2 FQNEAQ.

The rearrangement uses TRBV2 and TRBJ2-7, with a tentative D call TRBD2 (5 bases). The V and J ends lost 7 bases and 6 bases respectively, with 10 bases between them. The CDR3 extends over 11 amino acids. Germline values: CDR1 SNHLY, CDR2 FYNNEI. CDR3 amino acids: CASKGLGEQYF. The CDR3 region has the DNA TGTGCCAGCAAAGGACTGGGCGAGCAGTACTTC. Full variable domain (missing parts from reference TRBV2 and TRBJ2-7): EPEVTQTPSHQVTQMGQEVILRCVPISNHLYFYWYRQILGQKVEFLVSFYNNEISEKSEIFDDQFSVERPDGSNFTLKIRSTKLEDSAMYFCASKGLGEQYFGPGTRLTVT.

The DNA for the CDR3 is TGTGCCAGTATCTCCTACAATGAGCAGTTCTTC. It translates to CASISYNEQFF. The chain is built from TRBV27 and TRBJ2-1; D not resolved. The CDR3 is made up of 11 amino acids. The germline CDR1 and CDR2 sequences are MNHEY and SMNVEV (reference sequence). Trimming pared 9 bases from V and 0 bases from J, leaving 3 bases between.

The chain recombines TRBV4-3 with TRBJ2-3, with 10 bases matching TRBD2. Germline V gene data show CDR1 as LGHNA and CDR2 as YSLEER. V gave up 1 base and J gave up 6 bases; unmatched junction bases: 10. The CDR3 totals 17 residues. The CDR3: CASSQGGLSGRADTQYF. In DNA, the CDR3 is TGCGCCAGCAGCCAAGGAGGTTTAAGCGGGAGGGCGGATACGCAGTATTTT.

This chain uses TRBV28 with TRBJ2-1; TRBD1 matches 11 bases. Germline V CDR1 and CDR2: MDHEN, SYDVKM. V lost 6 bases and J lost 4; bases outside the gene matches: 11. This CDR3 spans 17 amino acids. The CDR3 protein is CASRYPGQGDFYNEQFF. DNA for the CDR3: TGTGCCAGCAGGTATCCGGGACAGGGGGATTTTTACAATGAGCAGTTCTTC.

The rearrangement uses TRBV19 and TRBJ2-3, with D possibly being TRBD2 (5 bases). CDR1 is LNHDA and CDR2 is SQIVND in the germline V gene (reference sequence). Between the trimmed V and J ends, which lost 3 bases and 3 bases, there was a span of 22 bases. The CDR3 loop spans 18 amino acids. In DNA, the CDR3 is TGTGCCAGTAGTATCGCCCCTCTACTAGTGAAGGCAACAGATACGCAGTATTTT. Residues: CASSIAPLLVKATDTQYF.

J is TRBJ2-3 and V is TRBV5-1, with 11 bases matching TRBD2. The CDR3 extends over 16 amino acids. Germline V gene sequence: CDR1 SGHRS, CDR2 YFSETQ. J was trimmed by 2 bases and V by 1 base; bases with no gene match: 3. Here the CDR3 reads CASSLMTSGNTDTQYF. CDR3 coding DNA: TGCGCCAGCAGCTTGATGACTAGCGGGAACACAGATACGCAGTATTTT.

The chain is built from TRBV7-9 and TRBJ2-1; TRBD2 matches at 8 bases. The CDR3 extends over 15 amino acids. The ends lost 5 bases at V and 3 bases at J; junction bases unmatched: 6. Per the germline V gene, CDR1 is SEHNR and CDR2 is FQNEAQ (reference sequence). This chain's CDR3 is CASSQLAANYNEQFF. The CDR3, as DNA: TGTGCCAGCAGCCAACTAGCGGCAAACTACAATGAGCAGTTCTTC.

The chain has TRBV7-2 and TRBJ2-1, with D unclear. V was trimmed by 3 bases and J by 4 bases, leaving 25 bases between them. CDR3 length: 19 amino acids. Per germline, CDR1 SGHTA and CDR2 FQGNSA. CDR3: CASSFSRREVRLSYNEQFF. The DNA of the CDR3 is TGTGCCAGCAGCTTTAGTCGGAGAGAAGTACGCCTTTCATACAATGAGCAGTTCTTC.

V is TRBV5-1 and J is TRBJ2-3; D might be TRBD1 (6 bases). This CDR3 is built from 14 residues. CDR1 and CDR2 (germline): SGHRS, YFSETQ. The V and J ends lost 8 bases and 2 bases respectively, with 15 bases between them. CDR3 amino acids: CASCPTGATDTQYF. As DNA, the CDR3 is TGCGCCAGTTGTCCGACAGGAGCCACAGATACGCAGTATTTT.

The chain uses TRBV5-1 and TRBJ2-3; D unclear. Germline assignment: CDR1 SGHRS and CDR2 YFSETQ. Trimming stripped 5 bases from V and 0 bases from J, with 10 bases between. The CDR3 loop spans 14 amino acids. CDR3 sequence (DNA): TGCGCCAGCAGTTCTGGAGCTAGCACAGATACGCAGTATTTT. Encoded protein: CASSSGASTDTQYF.

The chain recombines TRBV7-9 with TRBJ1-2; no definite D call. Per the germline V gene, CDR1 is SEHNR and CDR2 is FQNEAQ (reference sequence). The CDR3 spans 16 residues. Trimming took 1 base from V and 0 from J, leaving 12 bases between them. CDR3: CASSLGTELANYGYTF. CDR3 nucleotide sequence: TGTGCCAGCAGCTTAGGCACGGAGCTAGCTAACTATGGCTACACCTTC. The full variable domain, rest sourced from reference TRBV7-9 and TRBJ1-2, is DTGVSQNPRHKITKRGQNVTFRCDPISEHNRLYWYRQTLGQGPEFLTYFQNEAQLEKSRLLSDRFSAERPKGSFSTLEIQRTEQGDSAMYLCASSLGTELANYGYTFGSGTRLTVV.